Listed below are T cell receptor beta chains from one sample, sequenced in a study of T cell responses to AZD1222 COVID-19 vaccine. TCRdb keeps only in-frame clones here, not all; method: immunoSEQ multiplex PCR. The profile covers about 130,000 clones, with 75% to 95% appearing a single time and 1.9% taken by the ten largest. This material consisted of peripheral blood, taken 28 days after the second AZD1222 dose. These receptors all stem from an adult who received the AZD1222 COVID-19 vaccine. Both conserved end residues are part of each CDR3. A D gene is named only where the DNA matches it firmly. Where a row states a size, it is once, few, many or the class of an expanded clone; other rows omit it.

D gene,clone size,J gene,V gene,CDR3 length,CDR3 protein,CDR3 DNA
-,-,TRBJ2-1,TRBV5-1,14,CASSFSGVGNEQFF,TGCGCCAGCAGCTTCTCGGGAGTCGGCAATGAGCAGTTCTTC
-,-,TRBJ1-5,TRBV2,14,CASSDWGTGQPQHF,TGTGCCAGCAGTGACTGGGGGACGGGCCAGCCCCAGCATTTT
-,-,TRBJ1-1,TRBV30,12,CAFQGPGTEAFF,TGTGCCTTTCAGGGCCCGGGCACTGAAGCTTTCTTT
-,-,TRBJ1-1,TRBV9,16,CASSPKVRGGRTEAFF,TGTGCCAGCAGCCCAAAGGTGAGGGGAGGAAGGACTGAAGCTTTCTTT
-,once,TRBJ1-1,TRBV30,12,CAWSVTGDAAFF,TGTGCCTGGAGTGTAACGGGGGACGCAGCTTTCTTT
-,-,TRBJ1-2,TRBV6-1,14,CASSESFGVLGYTF,TGTGCCAGCAGTGAATCCTTTGGGGTACTGGGCTACACCTTC
-,-,TRBJ1-6,TRBV2,16,CASSAGRMGYNSPLHF,TGTGCCAGCAGTGCGGGCAGAATGGGCTATAATTCACCCCTCCACTTT
TRBD2,-,TRBJ2-1,TRBV5-1,16,CASRRSSGEGRNEQFF,TGCGCCAGCAGAAGATCGAGCGGGGAGGGCCGAAATGAGCAGTTCTTC
TRBD1,-,TRBJ2-1,TRBV5-5,17,CASSFGQAFNTDNEQFF,TGTGCCAGCAGCTTTGGACAGGCTTTTAATACGGACAATGAGCAGTTCTTC
TRBD1,-,TRBJ2-7,TRBV3-1/TRBV3-2,16,CASSQDGGTGSYEQYF,TGTGCCAGCAGCCAAGATGGGGGGACAGGCTCCTACGAGCAGTACTTC
-,-,TRBJ2-3,TRBV2,15,CASSEAGPRTDTQYF,TGTGCCAGCAGTGAAGCTGGGCCCCGCACAGATACGCAGTATTTT
-,-,TRBJ2-2,TRBV24-1,17,CATSDPVEKGYTGELFF,TGTGCCACCAGTGATCCTGTAGAAAAGGGTTACACCGGGGAGCTGTTTTTT
-,-,TRBJ1-2,TRBV18,13,CASSPGDNYGYTF,TGTGCCAGCTCACCGGGAGATAACTATGGCTACACCTTC
TRBD1,-,TRBJ1-2,TRBV4-3,14,CASSQGQANYGYTF,TGCGCCAGCAGCCAGGGACAGGCCAACTATGGCTACACCTTC
-,-,TRBJ2-6,TRBV12-3/TRBV12-4,13,CASERSGANVLTF,TGTGCCAGCGAGAGGTCTGGGGCCAACGTCCTGACTTTC
-,-,TRBJ1-1,TRBV29-1,13,CSVEGGVGAEAFF,TGCAGCGTTGAGGGGGGAGTGGGCGCTGAAGCTTTCTTT
TRBD2,-,TRBJ2-1,TRBV6-5,15,CASSYSKRGNNEQFF,TGTGCCAGCAGTTACTCCAAGCGGGGTAACAATGAGCAGTTCTTC
-,-,TRBJ1-2,TRBV27,14,CASSLKTESYGYTF,TGTGCCAGCAGTTTGAAGACAGAGAGCTATGGCTACACCTTC
TRBD2,-,TRBJ2-1,TRBV15,20,CATSQRRGQGLAGGYNEQFF,TGTGCCACCAGCCAAAGGAGGGGACAGGGACTAGCGGGAGGCTACAATGAGCAGTTCTTC
-,once,TRBJ2-2,TRBV4-3,14,CASSQRPDTGELFF,TGCGCCAGCAGCCAACGGCCAGACACCGGGGAGCTGTTTTTT
-,-,TRBJ1-1,TRBV9,17,CASSVGGTGIMNTEAFF,TGTGCCAGCAGCGTAGGAGGCACAGGGATAATGAACACTGAAGCTTTCTTT
TRBD1,-,TRBJ1-5,TRBV19,12,CATGDRRQPQHF,TGTGCCACCGGGGACAGGAGACAGCCCCAGCATTTT
-,-,TRBJ2-7,TRBV7-7,13,CASSLTEAREQYF,TGTGCTAGCAGCCTGACGGAGGCGCGGGAGCAGTACTTC
-,-,TRBJ2-1,TRBV5-1,15,CASTTQASSYNEQFF,TGCGCCAGCACTACACAGGCTAGCTCCTACAATGAGCAGTTCTTC
-,-,TRBJ1-6,TRBV11-3,16,CASSLRESSYNSPLHF,TGTGCCAGCAGCTTAAGGGAGAGCTCCTATAATTCACCCCTCCACTTT
TRBD1,once,TRBJ1-3,TRBV5-4,18,CASSLGTGALYSGNTIYF,TGTGCCAGCAGCCTAGGGACAGGTGCCCTCTACTCTGGAAACACCATATATTTT
-,-,TRBJ1-1,TRBV13,15,CASTVIGSRNTEAFF,TGTGCCAGCACCGTGATAGGGTCACGGAACACTGAAGCTTTCTTT
TRBD1,once,TRBJ2-5,TRBV18,14,CASSPRQGEETQYF,TGTGCCAGCTCACCGCGACAGGGAGAGGAGACCCAGTACTTC
-,-,TRBJ1-1,TRBV7-6,13,CASSLAGGNEAFF,TGTGCCAGCAGCTTAGCTGGGGGCAACGAAGCTTTCTTT
-,-,TRBJ1-4,TRBV30,14,CAWTHRETNEKLFF,TGTGCCTGGACCCACAGGGAAACTAATGAAAAACTGTTTTTT
TRBD2,-,TRBJ2-1,TRBV9,17,CASSVAQSGTTYNEQFF,TGTGCCAGCAGCGTAGCCCAGTCCGGGACTACATACAATGAGCAGTTCTTC
TRBD1,few,TRBJ1-5,TRBV6-2/TRBV6-3,14,CASSPGQGSQPQHF,TGTGCCAGCAGTCCGGGACAGGGTAGTCAGCCCCAGCATTTT
TRBD1,-,TRBJ1-1,TRBV4-2,15,CASSHRQGANTEAFF,TGTGCCAGCAGCCATAGACAGGGGGCGAACACTGAAGCTTTCTTT
-,once,TRBJ1-1,TRBV6-6,15,CASTDSPAMNTEAFF,TGTGCCAGCACCGACTCCCCCGCTATGAACACTGAAGCTTTCTTT
TRBD1,once,TRBJ1-5,TRBV30,17,CAWSGAGGIHSNQPQHF,TGTGCCTGGAGTGGGGCAGGGGGCATTCATAGCAATCAGCCCCAGCATTTT
-,-,TRBJ1-1,TRBV18,14,CASSRGSPNTEAFF,TGTGCCAGCTCACGAGGTTCACCGAACACTGAAGCTTTCTTT
-,-,TRBJ2-2,TRBV5-1,13,CASSLGQIGELFF,TGCGCCAGCAGCTTGGGGCAGATCGGGGAGCTGTTTTTT
-,-,TRBJ2-2,TRBV18,14,CASSPGINTGELFF,TGTGCCAGCTCACCCGGGATAAACACCGGGGAGCTGTTTTTT
-,once,TRBJ2-1,TRBV5-4,13,CASSLDRGGEQFF,TGTGCCAGCAGCTTGGACCGGGGAGGAGAGCAGTTCTTC
TRBD1,-,TRBJ1-4,TRBV5-1,12,CRSRGLQEKLFF,TGCCGAAGTAGGGGGCTACAAGAAAAACTGTTTTTT
TRBD1,-,TRBJ2-4,TRBV2,15,CASTQGQGAWNIQYF,TGTGCCAGCACCCAGGGACAGGGGGCTTGGAACATTCAGTACTTC
TRBD1,-,TRBJ1-1,TRBV7-3,17,CASSQGQAPQVNTEAFF,TGTGCCAGCAGCCAGGGACAGGCCCCCCAAGTGAACACTGAAGCTTTCTTT
TRBD1,-,TRBJ1-5,TRBV19,14,CASSFGTVNQPQHF,TGTGCCAGTAGTTTCGGGACAGTCAATCAGCCCCAGCATTTT
TRBD1,-,TRBJ1-4,TRBV12-5,17,CASGSSLLQGRGEKLFF,TGTGCTAGTGGTTCCTCCCTCCTACAGGGGAGGGGAGAAAAACTGTTTTTT
-,-,TRBJ1-2,TRBV11-1,14,CASSLERQGHGYTF,TGTGCCAGCAGCTTAGAGCGGCAGGGCCATGGCTACACCTTC
-,-,TRBJ2-7,TRBV11-2,15,CASSLVGGLAYEQYF,TGTGCCAGCAGCTTAGTTGGGGGACTGGCTTACGAGCAGTACTTC
-,-,TRBJ2-1,TRBV29-1,17,CSVHHGLVTRSYNEQFF,TGCAGCGTACACCACGGGCTAGTAACCCGTTCCTACAATGAGCAGTTCTTC
-,-,TRBJ2-1,TRBV5-1,15,CASSPSGHPYNEQFF,TGCGCCAGCAGCCCCTCCGGACATCCCTACAATGAGCAGTTCTTC
TRBD1,-,TRBJ1-1,TRBV19,14,CASSIGQGPTEAFF,TGTGCCAGTAGTATCGGACAGGGACCCACTGAAGCTTTCTTT
TRBD1,-,TRBJ2-2,TRBV30,15,CAWETGTGEIGELFF,TGTGCCTGGGAAACCGGGACAGGGGAAATCGGGGAGCTGTTTTTT
-,-,TRBJ2-1,TRBV19,13,CASSIQDGNEQFF,TGTGCCAGTAGTATACAGGACGGCAATGAGCAGTTCTTC
TRBD1,-,TRBJ1-1,TRBV12-3/TRBV12-4,13,CASTPQGTTEAFF,TGTGCCAGCACTCCACAGGGGACGACTGAAGCTTTCTTT
TRBD2,-,TRBJ2-1,TRBV2,17,CASARQTRLAGDNEQFF,TGTGCCAGCGCCCGACAGACTCGACTAGCGGGGGACAATGAGCAGTTCTTC